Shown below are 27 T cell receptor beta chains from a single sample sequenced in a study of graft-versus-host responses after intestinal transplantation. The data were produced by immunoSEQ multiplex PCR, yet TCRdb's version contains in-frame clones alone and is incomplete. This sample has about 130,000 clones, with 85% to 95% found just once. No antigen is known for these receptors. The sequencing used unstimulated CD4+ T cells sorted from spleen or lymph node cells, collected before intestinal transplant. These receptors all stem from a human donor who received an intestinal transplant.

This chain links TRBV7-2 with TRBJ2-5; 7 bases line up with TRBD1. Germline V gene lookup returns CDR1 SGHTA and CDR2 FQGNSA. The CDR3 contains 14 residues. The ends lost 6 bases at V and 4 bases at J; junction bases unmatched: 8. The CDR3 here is CASSPQGNGETQYF. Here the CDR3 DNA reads TGTGCCAGCAGTCCACAGGGGAATGGAGAGACCCAGTACTTC.

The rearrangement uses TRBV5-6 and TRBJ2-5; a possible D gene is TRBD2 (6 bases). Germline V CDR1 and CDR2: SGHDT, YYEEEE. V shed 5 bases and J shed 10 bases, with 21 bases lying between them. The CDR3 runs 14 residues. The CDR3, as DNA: TGTGCCAGCAGTCCACTAGCTAGCCCGGGGGACCAGTACTTC. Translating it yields CASSPLASPGDQYF.

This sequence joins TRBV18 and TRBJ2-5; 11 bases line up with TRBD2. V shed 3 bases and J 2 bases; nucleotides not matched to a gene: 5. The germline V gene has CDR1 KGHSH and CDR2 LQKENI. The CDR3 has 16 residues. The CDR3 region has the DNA TGTGCCAGCTCACCCGCGCTAGCGGGGGGTCAAGAGACCCAGTACTTC. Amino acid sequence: CASSPALAGGQETQYF.

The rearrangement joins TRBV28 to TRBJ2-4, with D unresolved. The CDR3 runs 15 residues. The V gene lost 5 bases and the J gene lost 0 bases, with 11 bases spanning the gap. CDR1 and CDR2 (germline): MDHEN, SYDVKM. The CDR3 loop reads CASSPRLLAKNIQYF. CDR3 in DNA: TGTGCCAGCAGTCCCCGACTCCTAGCCAAAAACATTCAGTACTTC.

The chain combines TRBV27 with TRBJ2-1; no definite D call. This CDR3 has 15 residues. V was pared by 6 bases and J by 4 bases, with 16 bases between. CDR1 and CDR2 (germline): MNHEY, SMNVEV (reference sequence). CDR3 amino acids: CASSVLAGLYNEQFF. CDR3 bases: TGTGCCAGCAGCGTTCTGGCAGGCTTATACAATGAGCAGTTCTTC.

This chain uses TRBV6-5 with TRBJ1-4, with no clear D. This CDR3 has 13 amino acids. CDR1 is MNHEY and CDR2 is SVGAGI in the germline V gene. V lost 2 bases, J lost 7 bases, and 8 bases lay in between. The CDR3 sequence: CASSYRAGEKLFF. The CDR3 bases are TGTGCCAGCAGTTACCGGGCTGGTGAAAAACTGTTTTTT.

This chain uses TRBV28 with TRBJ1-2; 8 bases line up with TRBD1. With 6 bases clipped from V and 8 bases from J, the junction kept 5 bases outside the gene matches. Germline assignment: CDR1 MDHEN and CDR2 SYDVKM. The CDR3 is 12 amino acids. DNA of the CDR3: TGTGCCAGCAGCTCTACAGGGGGAGGCTACACCTTC. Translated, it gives CASSSTGGGYTF.

The CDR3 reads CASSRLAGASEQYF. In DNA form, the CDR3 reads TGTGCCAGCAGTAGACTAGCGGGAGCGTCCGAGCAGTACTTC. V and J are TRBV7-2 and TRBJ2-5; 12 bases map to TRBD2. The DNA end is more similar to TRBJ2-7, so the J call may be wrong. CDR3 length equals 14 residues. The germline V gene has CDR1 SGHTA and CDR2 FQGNSA.

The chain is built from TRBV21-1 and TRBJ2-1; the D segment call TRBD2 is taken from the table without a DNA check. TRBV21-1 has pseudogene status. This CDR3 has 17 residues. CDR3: CASSAELATHSDNEQFF. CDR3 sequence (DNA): TGTGCCAGCAGTGCTGAATTAGCTACACATTCCGACAATGAGCAGTTCTTC.

The CDR3 loop reads CASFGWEGEKLFF. Here the CDR3 DNA reads TGTGCCAGCTTCGGGTGGGAGGGTGAAAAACTGTTTTTT. The rearrangement uses TRBV2 and TRBJ1-4; D not certain. V lost 8 bases, J lost 7 bases, and 14 bases lay in between. Germline CDR1 and CDR2: SNHLY and FYNNEI. This CDR3 is 13 amino acids long.

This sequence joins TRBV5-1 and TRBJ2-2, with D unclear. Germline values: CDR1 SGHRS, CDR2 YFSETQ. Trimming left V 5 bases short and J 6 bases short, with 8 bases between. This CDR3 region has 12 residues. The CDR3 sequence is CASRGYSGELFF. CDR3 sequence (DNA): TGCGCCAGCAGGGGGTACTCCGGGGAGCTGTTTTTT.

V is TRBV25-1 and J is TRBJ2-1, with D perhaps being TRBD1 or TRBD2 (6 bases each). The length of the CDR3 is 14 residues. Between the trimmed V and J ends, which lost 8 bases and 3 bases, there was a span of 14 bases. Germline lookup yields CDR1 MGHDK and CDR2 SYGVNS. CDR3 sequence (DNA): TGTGCCAGCTTGCGGGACACAGACTACAATGAGCAGTTCTTC. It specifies CASLRDTDYNEQFF.

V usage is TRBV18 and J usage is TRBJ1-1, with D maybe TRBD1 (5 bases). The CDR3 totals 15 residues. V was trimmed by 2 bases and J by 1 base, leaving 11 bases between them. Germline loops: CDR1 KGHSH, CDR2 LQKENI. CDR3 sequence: CASSPFGGTNTEAFF. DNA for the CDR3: TGTGCCAGCTCACCATTCGGAGGGACGAACACTGAAGCTTTCTTT. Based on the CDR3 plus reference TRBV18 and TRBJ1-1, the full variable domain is NAGVMQNPRHLVRRRGQEARLRCSPMKGHSHVYWYRQLPEEGLKFMVYLQKENIIDESGMPKERFSAEFPKEGPSILRIQQVVRGDSAAYFCASSPFGGTNTEAFFGQGTRLTVV.

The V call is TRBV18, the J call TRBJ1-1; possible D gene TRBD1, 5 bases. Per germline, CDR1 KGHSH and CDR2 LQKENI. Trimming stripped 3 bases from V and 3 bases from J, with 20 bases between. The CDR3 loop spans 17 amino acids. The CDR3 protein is CASSPPGGHMGDTEAFF. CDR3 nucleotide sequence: TGTGCCAGCTCACCTCCCGGAGGACATATGGGAGACACTGAAGCTTTCTTT.

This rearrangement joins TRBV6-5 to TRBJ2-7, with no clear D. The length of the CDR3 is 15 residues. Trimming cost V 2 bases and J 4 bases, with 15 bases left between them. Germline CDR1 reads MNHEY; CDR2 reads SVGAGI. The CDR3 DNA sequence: TGTGCCAGCAGTTACACGATTTCCGGCTTATACGAGCAGTACTTC. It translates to CASSYTISGLYEQYF.

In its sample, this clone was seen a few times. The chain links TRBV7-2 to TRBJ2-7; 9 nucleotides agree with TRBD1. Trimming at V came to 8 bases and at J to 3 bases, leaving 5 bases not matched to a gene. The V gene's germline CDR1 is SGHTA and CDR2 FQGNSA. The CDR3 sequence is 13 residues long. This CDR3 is CASLGTGIYEQYF. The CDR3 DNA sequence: TGTGCCAGCTTGGGGACAGGGATCTACGAGCAGTACTTC.

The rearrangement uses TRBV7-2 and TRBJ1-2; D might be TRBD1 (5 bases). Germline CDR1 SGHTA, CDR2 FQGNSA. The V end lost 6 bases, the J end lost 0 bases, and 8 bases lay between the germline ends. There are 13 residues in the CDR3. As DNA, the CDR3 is TGTGCCAGCAGGTCGACAGCTAACTATGGCTACACCTTC. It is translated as CASRSTANYGYTF.

CDR3 residues: CASSEALDEQYF. In DNA form, the CDR3 reads TGTGCCAGCAGTGAAGCGCTAGACGAGCAGTACTTC. The genes are TRBV6-1 and TRBJ2-7; D gene uncertain. CDR1 and CDR2 from the germline V gene are MNHNS and SASEGT. CDR3 length: 12 amino acids. V lost 0 bases to trimming and J lost 5 bases, with 5 bases between them.

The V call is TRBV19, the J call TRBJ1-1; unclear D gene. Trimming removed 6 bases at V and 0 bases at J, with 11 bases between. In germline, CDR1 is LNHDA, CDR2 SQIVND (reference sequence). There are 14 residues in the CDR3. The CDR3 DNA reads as TGTGCCAGTAGGGGCCAAGCCCTGAACACTGAAGCTTTCTTT. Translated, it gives CASRGQALNTEAFF.

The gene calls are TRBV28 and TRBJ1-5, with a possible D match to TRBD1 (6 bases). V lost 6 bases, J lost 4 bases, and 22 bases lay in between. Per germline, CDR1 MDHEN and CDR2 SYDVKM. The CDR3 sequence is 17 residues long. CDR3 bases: TGTGCCAGCAGCGTTGATGGGGGGCAGGGAATAAATCAGCCCCAGCATTTT. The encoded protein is CASSVDGGQGINQPQHF. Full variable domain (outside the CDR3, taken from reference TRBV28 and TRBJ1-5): DVKVTQSSRYLVKRTGEKVFLECVQDMDHENMFWYRQDPGLGLRLIYFSYDVKMKEKGDIPEGYSVSREKKERFSLILESASTNQTSMYLCASSVDGGQGINQPQHFGDGTRLSIL.

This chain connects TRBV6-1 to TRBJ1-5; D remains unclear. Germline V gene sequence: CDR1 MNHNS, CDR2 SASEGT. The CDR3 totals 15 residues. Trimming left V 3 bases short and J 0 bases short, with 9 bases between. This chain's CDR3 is CASSEAGHSNQPQHF. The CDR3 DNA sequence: TGTGCCAGCAGTGAGGCAGGCCATAGCAATCAGCCCCAGCATTTT.

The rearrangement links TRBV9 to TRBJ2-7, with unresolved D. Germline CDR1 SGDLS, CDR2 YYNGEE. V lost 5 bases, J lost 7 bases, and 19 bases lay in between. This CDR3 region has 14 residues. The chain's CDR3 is CASSVRWQDLEQYF. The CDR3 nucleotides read TGTGCCAGCAGTGTAAGGTGGCAGGATCTTGAGCAGTACTTC.

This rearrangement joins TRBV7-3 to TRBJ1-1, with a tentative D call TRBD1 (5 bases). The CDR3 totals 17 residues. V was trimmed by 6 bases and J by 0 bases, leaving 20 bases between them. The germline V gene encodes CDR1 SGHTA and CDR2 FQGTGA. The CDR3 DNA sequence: TGTGCCAGCAGTCCAATCCCCCAGGGACTGCTGAACACTGAAGCTTTCTTT. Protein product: CASSPIPQGLLNTEAFF.

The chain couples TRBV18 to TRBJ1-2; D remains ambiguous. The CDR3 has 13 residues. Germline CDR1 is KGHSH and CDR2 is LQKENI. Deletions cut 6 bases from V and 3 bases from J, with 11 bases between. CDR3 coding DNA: TGTGCCAGCTCTAGAAAGGAGGACTATGGCTACACCTTC. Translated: CASSRKEDYGYTF.

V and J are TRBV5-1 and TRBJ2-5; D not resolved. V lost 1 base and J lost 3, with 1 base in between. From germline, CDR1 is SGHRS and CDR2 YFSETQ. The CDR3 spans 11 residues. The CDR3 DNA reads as TGCGCCAGCAGCTTGAAAGAGACCCAGTACTTC. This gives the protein CASSLKETQYF.

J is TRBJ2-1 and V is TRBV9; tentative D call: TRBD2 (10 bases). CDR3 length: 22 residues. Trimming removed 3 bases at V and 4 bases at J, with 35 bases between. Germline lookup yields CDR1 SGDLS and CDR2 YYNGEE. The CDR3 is CASSGRDRERSSGRLEYNEQFF. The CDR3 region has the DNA TGTGCCAGCAGCGGCCGGGACAGGGAGAGGAGTAGCGGGAGGTTGGAGTACAATGAGCAGTTCTTC.

CDR3 residues: CAISESSGASYNEQFF. CDR3 coding DNA: TGTGCCATCAGTGAGTCTAGCGGAGCCTCCTACAATGAGCAGTTCTTC. This rearrangement joins TRBV10-3 to TRBJ2-1, with TRBD2 as a possible D gene (6 bases). V was shortened by 0 bases and J by 0 bases, with 9 bases between the two germline ends. The CDR3 spans 16 residues. Germline CDR1 reads ENHRY; CDR2 reads SYGVKD.